The entry below gives a single T cell receptor (beta chain) sequence along with its context. The data originate from a study of blood T cell repertoires in COVID-19. Study-wide background: The United States, Italy and Spain supplied acute and convalescent COVID-19 samples. The cDNA or gDNA used as material had been derived from T cells, B-cell-depleted T cells, or PBMCs.

CDR3 length: 14 amino acids. In germline, CDR1 is SEHNR, CDR2 FQNEAQ (reference sequence). Trimming took off 0 bases at V and 5 bases at J, with 7 bases between the two ends. Original processing methods: Quantification of nucleated cells was approximated via reference gene primer amplification. Assay used: immunoSEQ multiplex PCR; TCRdb lists only in-frame clones, some missing. That table furnishes V, J and clone size, whereas the DNA furnished D and trimming. The sample has hundreds of thousands of clones, about 68% seen once. This chain joins TRBV7-9 and TRBJ1-4; a weak D match, TRBD1 (5 bases). Sequencing was performed on peripheral blood. The TCR was taken from a woman aged 80 or older with acute or convalescent COVID-19. The CDR3, as DNA: TGTGCCAGCAGCTTAGCTCAGGGAAATGAAAAACTGTTTTTT. Its translation: CASSLAQGNEKLFF.